What follows are 18 T cell receptor beta chains derived from one specimen sequenced in a study of T cell responses to AZD1222 COVID-19 vaccine. This table comes from immunoSEQ multiplex PCR, and its TCRdb copy is limited to in-frame clones, with some not included. This table has about 110,000 clones, approximately 89% appearing once. The source material was peripheral blood, sampled on day 0 of MenACWY control vaccination. All receptors derive from an adult in good health.

The chain links TRBV7-2 to TRBJ2-3; D is undetermined. With 5 bases removed from V and 4 bases from J, the gap between germline ends came to 13 bases. This CDR3 has 14 residues. Looked up from germline, CDR1 is SGHTA and CDR2 is FQGNSA. CDR3 bases: TGTGCCAGCAGCCCCTTGTCCAGTCCAGATACGCAGTATTTT. It translates to CASSPLSSPDTQYF.

V and J are TRBV7-2 and TRBJ2-5, with no clear D. CDR1 is SGHTA, CDR2 FQGNSA, per germline. V was trimmed by 6 bases and J by 5 bases, leaving 13 bases between them. The CDR3 runs 13 residues. The DNA of the CDR3 is TGTGCCAGCAGTCCCTCGATGTTCGAGACCCAGTACTTC. The encoded protein is CASSPSMFETQYF.

This chain uses TRBV7-9 with TRBJ2-3; TRBD2 aligns across 13 bases. V dropped 4 bases and J dropped 0; count of bases not matched to a gene: 7. The V gene's germline CDR1 is SEHNR and CDR2 FQNEAQ (reference sequence). The CDR3 sequence is 18 residues long. The CDR3 coding sequence is TGTGCCAGCAGCTCCCGGACTAGCGGGGGTCCTAGCACAGATACGCAGTATTTT. Its protein product is CASSSRTSGGPSTDTQYF. The full variable domain, its missing parts supplied by reference TRBV7-9 and TRBJ2-3, is DTGVSQNPRHKITKRGQNVTFRCDPISEHNRLYWYRQTLGQGPEFLTYFQNEAQLEKSRLLSDRFSAERPKGSFSTLEIQRTEQGDSAMYLCASSSRTSGGPSTDTQYFGPGTRLTVL.

The V gene is TRBV5-1, the J gene TRBJ1-1; 7 nucleotides agree with TRBD1. The CDR3 runs 13 residues. With V trimmed by 4 bases and J by 6 bases, 6 bases remained unmatched. Germline CDR1 and CDR2: SGHRS and YFSETQ. CDR3 in amino acids: CASSPGGVAEAFF. The DNA of the CDR3 is TGCGCCAGCAGCCCAGGGGGGGTCGCTGAAGCTTTCTTT. Full variable domain (rest looked up from reference TRBV5-1 and TRBJ1-1): KAGVTQTPRYLIKTRGQQVTLSCSPISGHRSVSWYQQTPGQGLQFLFEYFSETQRNKGNFPGRFSGRQFSNSRSEMNVSTLELGDSALYLCASSPGGVAEAFFGQGTRLTVV.

Comments on this clone: A read error may produce the germline difference seen at one junction end. The V call is TRBV6-6, the J call TRBJ1-6; D remains ambiguous. The CDR3 totals 15 residues. Germline lookup yields CDR1 MNHNY and CDR2 SVGAGI (reference sequence). CDR3 protein: CASSDSQAASSPLHF. CDR3 bases: TGTGCCAGCAGTGACTCGCAGGCGGCAAGTTCACCCCTCCACTTT.

V gene TRBV5-6 combines with J gene TRBJ1-5; the D is unclear. CDR3 size: 14 residues. Germline V gives CDR1 SGHDT, CDR2 YYEEEE. The V gene lost 2 bases and the J gene lost 2 bases, with 8 bases spanning the gap. The CDR3 sequence is CASSFGIGNQPQHF. CDR3 DNA: TGTGCCAGCAGCTTCGGGATAGGCAATCAGCCCCAGCATTTT.

This clone appeared a few times. CDR3 protein: CASSQGLGQPQHF. CDR3 nucleotides: TGTGCCAGCAGCCAAGGACTTGGCCAGCCCCAGCATTTT. The chain has TRBV3-1 (or the pseudogene TRBV3-2) and TRBJ1-5; D unresolved. V was clipped by 1 base and J by 7 bases, with 8 bases between them. CDR3 length equals 13 residues. Germline assignment: CDR1 LGHDT and CDR2 YNNKEL (reference sequence).

For this clone: This sample also contains other DNA sequences that code for the same CDR3. The chain has TRBV20-1 and TRBJ1-1, with D tentatively TRBD1 (5 bases). Trimming took off 3 bases at V and 0 bases at J, with 8 bases between the two ends. The CDR3 is made up of 13 amino acids. Germline values: CDR1 DFQATT, CDR2 SNEGSKA (reference sequence). In DNA, the CDR3 is TGCAGTGCTAGTGGAGGGGTGAACACTGAAGCTTTCTTT. Translated, it gives CSASGGVNTEAFF.

This rearrangement joins TRBV3-1 (or the pseudogene TRBV3-2) to TRBJ2-7; 9 bases map to TRBD1. The CDR3 totals 16 residues. V was clipped by 4 bases and J by 7 bases; unmatched bases: 14. Germline assignment: CDR1 LGHDT and CDR2 YNNKEL (reference sequence). CDR3 loop: CASSRETGGPTREQYF. CDR3 DNA sequence: TGTGCCAGCAGCCGAGAAACAGGGGGCCCTACTCGGGAGCAGTACTTC.

V gene TRBV24-1 combines with J gene TRBJ1-2, with D possibly matching TRBD1 (5 bases). The ends were cut back, 3 bases at V and 5 bases at J, with 15 bases in the middle. CDR1 and CDR2 from the germline V gene are KGHDR and SFDVKD. The CDR3 is 15 residues long. CDR3 nucleotide sequence: TGTGCCACCAGTGATCCCGGGGCGACTGGGTATGGCTACACCTTC. This encodes CATSDPGATGYGYTF.

A single count supports this clone. The chain links TRBV3-1 (or the pseudogene TRBV3-2) to TRBJ1-1; 8 bases match TRBD1. Trimming at V came to 1 base and at J to 3 bases, leaving 4 bases not matched to a gene. CDR3 length: 15 residues. The germline gives CDR1 LGHDT, CDR2 YNNKEL (reference sequence). The DNA of the CDR3 is TGTGCCAGCAGCCAAGGTATCAGGGGGCACACTGAAGCTTTCTTT. It yields the protein CASSQGIRGHTEAFF.

This clone was detected a few times. The rearrangement joins TRBV19 to TRBJ1-2; D remains unclear. Trimming left V 1 base short and J 0 bases short, with 12 bases between. CDR1 and CDR2 (germline): LNHDA, SQIVND (reference sequence). CDR3 length equals 16 residues. Here the CDR3 DNA reads TGTGCCAGTAGTATAGTTGGCCAGGACCCTAACTATGGCTACACCTTC. Amino acids: CASSIVGQDPNYGYTF.

Only one count was recorded for this clone. V and J are TRBV4-2 and TRBJ2-7; 8 bases map to TRBD1. V gave up 1 base and J gave up 7 bases; unmatched junction bases: 9. The CDR3 has 15 amino acids. Germline CDR1 LGHNA, CDR2 YNFKEQ. The CDR3 loop is CASSQVSRGLGEQYF. The CDR3, as DNA: TGTGCCAGCAGCCAAGTCAGCAGGGGGCTGGGGGAGCAGTACTTC.

The chain employs TRBV25-1 and TRBJ2-3; TRBD1 might be the D (5 bases). V lost 1 base, J lost 6 bases, and 17 bases lay in between. This CDR3 has 16 residues. CDR1 and CDR2 (germline): MGHDK, SYGVNS. CDR3 coding DNA: TGTGCCAGCAGTGAATTTGGCAGGGCCCTCGGGGATACGCAGTATTTT. Encoded protein: CASSEFGRALGDTQYF. The full variable domain, with the rest looked up from reference TRBV25-1 and TRBJ2-3, is EADIYQTPRYLVIGTGKKITLECSQTMGHDKMYWYQQDPGMELHLIHYSYGVNSTEKGDLSSESTVSRIRTEHFPLTLESARPSHTSQYLCASSEFGRALGDTQYFGPGTRLTVL.

J is TRBJ2-7 and V is TRBV7-3; D call uncertain. With 0 bases removed from V and 3 bases from J, the gap between germline ends came to 9 bases. The V gene's germline CDR1 is SGHTA and CDR2 FQGTGA. This CDR3 region has 14 residues. Here the CDR3 DNA reads TGTGCCAGCAGCTTAACTCCGAACGGCTACGAGCAGTACTTC. Protein product: CASSLTPNGYEQYF.

This sequence joins TRBV3-1 (or the pseudogene TRBV3-2) and TRBJ1-2; 7 nucleotides match TRBD1. This CDR3 region has 15 residues. Germline values: CDR1 LGHDT, CDR2 YNNKEL (reference sequence). Trimming cost V 1 base and J 3 bases; bases outside gene matches: 5. CDR3: CASSQGSGGDYGYTF. The CDR3 nucleotides are TGTGCCAGCAGCCAAGGGTCAGGGGGGGACTATGGCTACACCTTC.

This clone was seen once. The V call is TRBV3-1 (or the pseudogene TRBV3-2), the J call TRBJ2-7, with TRBD2 as a possible D gene (6 bases). This CDR3 region has 15 residues. With 3 bases removed from V and 2 bases from J, the gap between germline ends came to 14 bases. CDR1 is LGHDT and CDR2 is YNNKEL in the germline V gene (reference sequence). The CDR3 reads CASSQERRTTYEQYF. For the CDR3, the DNA is TGTGCCAGCAGCCAGGAAAGGCGGACTACCTACGAGCAGTACTTC.

The V gene is TRBV6-5, the J gene TRBJ1-5; 8 nucleotides line up with TRBD1. With 0 bases clipped from V and 2 bases from J, the junction kept 3 bases outside the gene matches. The CDR3 extends over 16 amino acids. Per germline, CDR1 MNHEY and CDR2 SVGAGI. CDR3: CASSYSAGGGNQPQHF. CDR3 nucleotide sequence: TGTGCCAGCAGTTACTCGGCAGGGGGCGGCAATCAGCCCCAGCATTTT.